A selection of T cell receptor beta chains follows, all from one sample in a study of blood T cell repertoires in COVID-19. Generated by immunoSEQ multiplex PCR, the TCRdb table keeps only in-frame clones and is missing some. Of about 70,000 clones listed, 80% were seen once; the top ten hold over 15%. Sequencing input: peripheral blood. These receptors were collected from a man in his 70s who had recovered from COVID-19. Both conserved end residues are part of each CDR3. The D gene is left open where the match is weak. For some rows the clone size is stated as once, few or many, or as a class when expanded; others skip it.

-,TRBJ2-7,-,TRBV20-1,TGCAGTGCAAGTGGAGGATCCTACGAGCAGTACTTC,CSASGGSYEQYF
-,TRBJ2-3,-,TRBV9,TGTGCCAGCAGCGTAGCTGGGGAGACCGTCACAGATACGCAGTATTTT,CASSVAGETVTDTQYF
-,TRBJ2-3,TRBD2,TRBV4-1,TGCGCCAGCAGCCTTCGGACTAGCGGGAGCACAGATACGCAGTATTTT,CASSLRTSGSTDTQYF
-,TRBJ2-7,TRBD2,TRBV30,TGTGCCTGGACCAGCGGGAGGGCCTCCTACGAGCAGTACTTC,CAWTSGRASYEQYF
-,TRBJ2-3,-,TRBV10-3,TGTGCCATCAGGCCCGGGACTCCGACAGATACGCAGTATTTT,CAIRPGTPTDTQYF
-,TRBJ2-7,TRBD2,TRBV6-2/TRBV6-3,TGTGCCAGCAGTCACTCCGGGACTAGCGGGGACGAGCAGTACTTC,CASSHSGTSGDEQYF
-,TRBJ2-1,-,TRBV5-4,TGTGCCAGCAGCTTGGCTGATGAGCAGTTCTTC,CASSLADEQFF
many,TRBJ1-5,TRBD1,TRBV5-4,TGTGCCAGCAGCCCCGGACAGGGCCAGCCCCAGCATTTT,CASSPGQGQPQHF
-,TRBJ2-4,-,TRBV5-5,TGTGCCAGCAGCTCCCCGACTCAGGGAAACATTCAGTACTTC,CASSSPTQGNIQYF
-,TRBJ2-2,TRBD1,TRBV10-3,TGTGCCATCAGTGACCGTCAGGGGGTTGCCGGGGAGCTGTTTTTT,CAISDRQGVAGELFF
-,TRBJ2-1,TRBD1,TRBV6-5,TGTGCCAGCTCCCCGGGACAGGGGACTTACAATGAGCAGTTCTTC,CASSPGQGTYNEQFF
-,TRBJ2-1,-,TRBV4-2,TGTGCCAGCAGCCAAGAACGAGGGCGCGAGCAGTTCTTC,CASSQERGREQFF
few,TRBJ1-4,TRBD1,TRBV11-2,TGTGCCAGCAGCTTAGTTCAGGGGGCGGAAAAACTGTTTTTT,CASSLVQGAEKLFF
-,TRBJ1-3,TRBD1,TRBV28,TGTGCCAGCAGTTACGGGACAGGGGTAGGGAACACCATATATTTT,CASSYGTGVGNTIYF
-,TRBJ1-5,-,TRBV5-1,TGCGCCAGCAGCTTGGACTCCGAGGAGCAGCCCCAGCATTTT,CASSLDSEEQPQHF
-,TRBJ2-1,TRBD2,TRBV10-1,TGCGCCAGCAGTGAGTCTCTAGCGGGAGATACCTACAATGAGCAGTTCTTC,CASSESLAGDTYNEQFF
-,TRBJ2-2,TRBD1,TRBV19,TGTGCCAGTAGTATTCCGGGACAGGGGGGCACCGGGGAGCTGTTTTTT,CASSIPGQGGTGELFF
-,TRBJ2-5,-,TRBV7-9,TGTGCCAGCAGTTCTCGGACGGTAGCGCGGGCCCAGTACTTC,CASSSRTVARAQYF
-,TRBJ1-3,-,TRBV10-3,TGTGCCATCAGTGAGCGACAGGATTCAAGCTCTGGAAACACCATATATTTT,CAISERQDSSSGNTIYF
medium-sized,TRBJ2-3,TRBD2,TRBV6-4,TGTGCCAGCAGTGCTAGCGGGGGGGCAGATACGCAGTATTTT,CASSASGGADTQYF
-,TRBJ1-5,-,TRBV7-2,TGTGCCAGCAGCTTAGCCGAGGGTCAGCCCCAGCATTTT,CASSLAEGQPQHF
-,TRBJ1-1,-,TRBV5-1,TGCGCCGGGGAGGTGGGGAACTTGAACACTGAAGCTTTCTTT,CAGEVGNLNTEAFF
-,TRBJ2-2,-,TRBV11-3,TGTGCCAGCAGCATGCGTTCGAACACCGGGGAGCTGTTTTTT,CASSMRSNTGELFF
-,TRBJ2-5,-,TRBV15,TGTGCCACGGAAAACAGGTCCCAAGAGACCCAGTACTTC,CATENRSQETQYF
-,TRBJ1-2,TRBD1,TRBV28,TGTGCCAGCACCACAGGGGGCCGGGACCTCCTATGGGGCTACACCTTC,CASTTGGRDLLWGYTF
-,TRBJ2-6,TRBD1,TRBV28,TGTGCCAGCAGTGGGGACAGGGGGAAAAGGGCCTCTGGGGCCAACGTCCTGACTTTC,CASSGDRGKRASGANVLTF
many,TRBJ2-3,TRBD1,TRBV9,TGTGCCAGCAGCCCAATAGGGACAGTTGGGGCAGATACGCAGTATTTT,CASSPIGTVGADTQYF
-,TRBJ1-2,-,TRBV7-9,TGTGCCAGCAGCCCAGCCCAGGGTACAGGCTACACCTTC,CASSPAQGTGYTF
-,TRBJ2-3,-,TRBV30,TGTGCCTACAAAGTCAGGTATACGCAGTATTTT,CAYKVRYTQYF
-,TRBJ1-6,TRBD1,TRBV28,TGTGCCAGCAGTCCCCGGGACAGGAATTCACCCCTCCACTTT,CASSPRDRNSPLHF
-,TRBJ2-1,-,TRBV28,TGTGCCAGCACCTCAGCGGCCGGGGGCTCCTACAATGAGCAGTTCTTC,CASTSAAGGSYNEQFF
few,TRBJ1-1,-,TRBV11-3,TGTGCCAGCAGCTTAGGTGGCGGGGGGCCCACTGAAGCTTTCTTT,CASSLGGGGPTEAFF
-,TRBJ2-7,TRBD2,TRBV5-5,TGTGCCAGCAGCCTTAGCGGGACACGAACCTACGAGCAGTACTTC,CASSLSGTRTYEQYF
-,TRBJ2-3,TRBD2,TRBV6-6,TGTGCCAGCAGTTACCCTAGCGGCGCAGATACGCAGTATTTT,CASSYPSGADTQYF
-,TRBJ1-5,-,TRBV7-2,TGTGCCAGCAGCCTTACAGGGTTGAGCAATCAGCCCCAGCATTTT,CASSLTGLSNQPQHF
-,TRBJ2-3,TRBD2,TRBV7-3,TGTGCCAGCAGCCTTAAAGCGGGGGTCACAGATACGCAGTATTTT,CASSLKAGVTDTQYF
once,TRBJ1-1,TRBD1,TRBV18,TGTGCCAGCTCACCCACGACAGGGAAGAACACTGAAGCTTTCTTT,CASSPTTGKNTEAFF